This T cell receptor (beta chain) was observed in a study of shared clonotypes between healthy human individuals. The overall study: The plates for each donor numbered three CD4 naive, three CD4 memory, two CD8 naive and one CD8 memory.

Overall study findings and caveats: Measured sharing among donors was expected to vary with sequencing depth.

Trimming removed 4 bases from V and 0 bases from J, with 10 bases in between. The CDR3 extends over 14 amino acids. Germline values: CDR1 SGHVS, CDR2 FQNEAQ. Each sorted subset replicate got 200 ng genomic DNA, roughly 33,000 genomes. TCRdb's table, derived via immunoSEQ multiplex PCR, lists solely in-frame clones and lacks some. The table lists over a million clones, approximately 78% of them singletons, with roughly 0.61% in the top ten. Comment on this clone: The target antigen is unknown.

The chain links TRBV7-8 to TRBJ2-7; possible D gene TRBD1, 6 bases. The source is a man aged 18 to 30 in good health. Some clones in this sample may be carry-over from other donors' samples. Sequencing input: memory CD4+ T cells from PBMCs. Subset specified: CD45RA-negative fraction. CDR3 region: CASSSRTASYEQYF. Written as DNA, the CDR3 is TGTGCCAGCAGCTCCCGGACAGCCTCCTACGAGCAGTACTTC.